A single sample is the source of the 31 T cell receptor beta chains below, sequenced in a study of T-cell memory formation after mild COVID-19. TCRdb ran MiXCR on the 5' RACE reads and lists one entry per CDR3 protein. The sample contains under 400,000 distinct CDR3 sequences, 25% to 30% of which appear only once. The specimen was PBMCs or a T cell subset sorted from them (not recorded which). The receptor source for this set is an adult woman who had mild COVID-19 (a few samples of this study predate the infection). Cell type and time point are not known.

This chain joins TRBV29-1 and TRBJ2-1, with a possible D match to TRBD2 (6 bases). CDR3 size: 11 residues. Trimming removed 8 bases from V and 9 bases from J, with 14 bases in between. Germline CDR1 SQVTM, CDR2 ANQGSEA. CDR3 sequence: CSFGGSGEQFF. The CDR3 DNA follows: TGCAGCTTTGGGGGGAGCGGTGAGCAGTTCTTC.

This clonotype showed up just a few times. The V gene is TRBV15, the J gene TRBJ1-1; D unresolved. Trimming removed 6 bases from V and 3 bases from J, with 5 bases in between. Germline loops: CDR1 LNHNV, CDR2 YYDKDF (reference sequence). This CDR3 has 11 amino acids. CDR3 nucleotides: TGTGCCACCAGGGTTGACACTGAAGCTTTCTTT. Encoded protein: CATRVDTEAFF. The full variable domain, rest sourced from reference TRBV15 and TRBJ1-1, is DAMVIQNPRYQVTQFGKPVTLSCSQTLNHNVMYWYQQKSSQAPKLLFHYYDKDFNNEADTPDNFQSRRPNTSFCFLDIRSPGLGDTAMYLCATRVDTEAFFGQGTRLTVV.

This clonotype occurred many times. V gene TRBV7-2 combines with J gene TRBJ2-3; TRBD2 agrees at 8 bases. The CDR3 is 16 amino acids. The germline V gene has CDR1 SGHTA and CDR2 FQGNSA. With 1 base clipped from V and 0 bases from J, the junction kept 3 bases outside the gene matches. CDR3 bases: TGTGCCAGCAGCTTAGTCGGGACTAGAAGCACAGATACGCAGTATTTT. It translates to CASSLVGTRSTDTQYF.

This clonotype was seen only a few times. The V and J genes are TRBV3-1 and TRBJ2-3; TRBD2 might be the D (6 bases). CDR3 size: 14 residues. The V end was cut by 4 bases, the J end by 2 bases, with 10 bases between. In germline, CDR1 is LGHDT, CDR2 YNNKEL (reference sequence). CDR3 nucleotides: TGTGCCAGCAGCCCTCGGGGGAACACAGATACGCAGTATTTT. Its protein is CASSPRGNTDTQYF.

V and J are TRBV6-6 and TRBJ2-7, with D perhaps matching TRBD1 (6 bases). Germline lookup yields CDR1 MNHNY and CDR2 SVGAGI (reference sequence). The CDR3 loop spans 13 amino acids. The V and J ends lost 5 bases and 3 bases respectively, with 11 bases between them. CDR3 in DNA: TGTGCCAGCAGTGAAACAGGGAACTACGAGCAGTACTTC. This gives the protein CASSETGNYEQYF.

This clonotype was found a few times. The chain couples TRBV7-2 to TRBJ2-7; 11 nucleotides align to TRBD2. V shed 5 bases, J shed 4 bases, and the junction held 13 bases outside the gene matches. This CDR3 is 17 amino acids long. Germline CDR1 SGHTA, CDR2 FQGNSA. The CDR3 DNA is TGTGCCAGCAGCCCGGTAGCTAGCGGGAGGAGTACTTACGAGCAGTACTTC. Protein sequence: CASSPVASGRSTYEQYF.

The genes are TRBV6-2 or TRBV6-3 and TRBJ2-5; D is perhaps TRBD2 (6 bases). The CDR3 extends over 14 amino acids. The V and J ends lost 6 bases and 2 bases respectively, with 13 bases between them. Germline V CDR1 and CDR2: MNHEY, SVGEGT. The CDR3, as DNA: TGTGCCAGCAGCTCCCGTCTAGCGCAAGAGACCCAGTACTTC. Its protein is CASSSRLAQETQYF.

This clonotype showed up just a few times. This chain connects TRBV5-1 to TRBJ2-5; possibly TRBD2 for D (6 bases). Germline V gives CDR1 SGHRS, CDR2 YFSETQ. CDR3 length: 15 residues. Deletions cut 1 base from V and 4 bases from J, with 14 bases between. The CDR3 nucleotides read TGCGCCAGCAGCTTGCGTGGAGGGATGGCAGAGACCCAGTACTTC. Amino acids: CASSLRGGMAETQYF. The variable domain in full, with the rest retrieved from reference TRBV5-1 and TRBJ2-5, is KAGVTQTPRYLIKTRGQQVTLSCSPISGHRSVSWYQQTPGQGLQFLFEYFSETQRNKGNFPGRFSGRQFSNSRSEMNVSTLELGDSALYLCASSLRGGMAETQYFGPGTRLLVL.

The chain couples TRBV3-1 to TRBJ2-5; D is ambiguous. The CDR3 length is 14 residues. Germline V gives CDR1 LGHDT, CDR2 YNNKEL (reference sequence). The germline V and J ends were trimmed by 3 bases and 4 bases, with 12 bases remaining between them. CDR3 in amino acids: CASSHEGKRETQYF. CDR3 DNA: TGTGCCAGCAGCCACGAAGGTAAAAGAGAGACCCAGTACTTC.

V usage is TRBV7-9 and J usage is TRBJ2-6, with 9 bases identical to TRBD1. Trimming cost V 5 bases and J 2 bases; bases outside gene matches: 10. This CDR3 is built from 18 residues. Looked up from germline, CDR1 is SEHNR and CDR2 is FQNEAQ (reference sequence). The CDR3: CASSPPDRGWTGANVLTF. CDR3 sequence (DNA): TGTGCCAGCAGCCCACCGGACAGGGGATGGACTGGGGCCAACGTCCTGACTTTC. Complete variable domain (other parts from reference TRBV7-9 and TRBJ2-6): DTGVSQNPRHKITKRGQNVTFRCDPISEHNRLYWYRQTLGQGPEFLTYFQNEAQLEKSRLLSDRFSAERPKGSFSTLEIQRTEQGDSAMYLCASSPPDRGWTGANVLTFGAGSRLTVL.

This clonotype has more than one count but fewer than ten. This sequence joins TRBV5-6 and TRBJ1-2; D not resolved. This CDR3 is 16 amino acids long. Trimming pared 0 bases from V and 0 bases from J, leaving 12 bases between. Germline V CDR1 and CDR2: SGHDT, YYEEEE. The CDR3 DNA reads TGTGCCAGCAGCTTGGGACGACGGCCTACTAACTATGGCTACACCTTC. This gives the protein CASSLGRRPTNYGYTF. Full variable domain (missing parts from reference TRBV5-6 and TRBJ1-2): DAGVTQSPTHLIKTRGQQVTLRCSPKSGHDTVSWYQQALGQGPQFIFQYYEEEERQRGNFPDRFSGHQFPNYSSELNVNALLLGDSALYLCASSLGRRPTNYGYTFGSGTRLTVV.

This clonotype was seen only a few times. The V call is TRBV7-9, the J call TRBJ2-1, with D perhaps given as TRBD1 or TRBD2 (6 bases each). V lost 2 bases and J lost 9, with 14 bases in between. Germline assignment: CDR1 SEHNR and CDR2 FQNEAQ (reference sequence). The CDR3 spans 14 residues. The CDR3 nucleotides are TGTGCCAGCAGCTTACGGCTAGAGGGGGGTGAGCAGTTCTTC. This sequence encodes CASSLRLEGGEQFF.

This clonotype was picked up a small number of times. The chain links TRBV7-9 to TRBJ2-6; the match to TRBD1 covers 7 bases. V trimming: 1 base; J trimming: 0 bases; junction bases outside the gene matches: 6. Germline V gives CDR1 SEHNR, CDR2 FQNEAQ (reference sequence). The CDR3 sequence is 18 residues long. CDR3 DNA: TGTGCCAGCAGCTTAGGATCGGGACAGATCTCTGGGGCCAACGTCCTGACTTTC. Residues: CASSLGSGQISGANVLTF.

This clonotype was observed a handful of times. V usage is TRBV6-5 and J usage is TRBJ2-5; TRBD1 matches 8 bases. The CDR3 runs to 15 residues. Germline lookup yields CDR1 MNHEY and CDR2 SVGAGI. Trimming cost V 4 bases and J 4 bases; bases outside gene matches: 8. CDR3 DNA sequence: TGTGCCAGCAGTTCCGACGGGCAGGGGGCAGAGACCCAGTACTTC. The encoded protein is CASSSDGQGAETQYF.

The chain is built from TRBV4-1 and TRBJ1-3; D gene uncertain. V dropped 4 bases and J dropped 0 bases, with 10 bases sitting between them. The CDR3 has 15 amino acids. Germline assignment: CDR1 MGHRA and CDR2 YSYEKL. Written as DNA, the CDR3 is TGCGCCAGCAGCCGAACACCCGCCTCTGGAAACACCATATATTTT. Translating gives CASSRTPASGNTIYF.

This clonotype was picked up a small number of times. The CDR3 protein is CATSGASSYNEQFF. The CDR3 nucleotides are TGTGCCACCAGTGGAGCCAGCTCCTACAATGAGCAGTTCTTC. V is TRBV24-1 and J is TRBJ2-1; D is undetermined. Germline values: CDR1 KGHDR, CDR2 SFDVKD. The CDR3 is 14 amino acids. V gave up 5 bases and J gave up 0 bases, with 7 bases separating them.

The chain couples TRBV5-1 to TRBJ2-2; tentatively, D is TRBD2 (6 bases). V lost 7 bases and J lost 6, with 22 bases in between. This CDR3 is 16 amino acids long. From germline, CDR1 is SGHRS and CDR2 YFSETQ. The CDR3 region has the DNA TGCGCCAGCGTCCCTGGCGGGGCGGCAGGGTCCGGGGAGCTGTTTTTT. Translating gives CASVPGGAAGSGELFF.

The J gene is TRBJ1-6, the V gene TRBV5-1; perhaps TRBD1 as D (5 bases). Germline V gene sequence: CDR1 SGHRS, CDR2 YFSETQ. This CDR3 has 14 residues. Trimming stripped 4 bases from V and 8 bases from J, with 13 bases between. CDR3 protein: CASSLDVGDSPLHF. In DNA form, the CDR3 reads TGCGCCAGCAGCCTCGATGTAGGGGATTCACCCCTCCACTTT.

This clonotype has ten or more counts. V and J are TRBV19 and TRBJ2-3; TRBD1 might be the D (5 bases). The ends were cut back, 10 bases at V and 5 bases at J, with 13 bases in the middle. Germline V gene data show CDR1 as LNHDA and CDR2 as SQIVND (reference sequence). The CDR3 sequence is 12 residues long. Written as DNA, the CDR3 is TGTGCCACCCGACAGTCAGGAGATACGCAGTATTTT. Residues: CATRQSGDTQYF.

This chain connects TRBV20-1 to TRBJ2-5; D might be TRBD1 (5 bases). The CDR3 sequence is 14 residues long. CDR1 and CDR2 (germline): DFQATT, SNEGSKA (reference sequence). V was trimmed by 6 bases and J by 5 bases, leaving 19 bases between them. CDR3 region: CSALRQVPGETQYF. The CDR3 DNA follows: TGCAGTGCCCTCCGGCAGGTCCCAGGGGAGACCCAGTACTTC.

This sequence joins TRBV25-1 and TRBJ1-1; 9 positions agree with TRBD1. V was pared by 2 bases and J by 4 bases, with 8 bases of the junction left unmatched. The CDR3 totals 16 residues. Germline CDR1 and CDR2: MGHDK and SYGVNS. The CDR3 sequence: CASSEQTGGRSTEAFF. The CDR3 region has the DNA TGTGCCAGCAGTGAACAGACAGGGGGTAGAAGCACTGAAGCTTTCTTT. The entire variable domain, with the rest obtained from reference TRBV25-1 and TRBJ1-1, is as follows: EADIYQTPRYLVIGTGKKITLECSQTMGHDKMYWYQQDPGMELHLIHYSYGVNSTEKGDLSSESTVSRIRTEHFPLTLESARPSHTSQYLCASSEQTGGRSTEAFFGQGTRLTVV.

In this sample, this clonotype turned up many times. V is TRBV7-9 and J is TRBJ2-3; D may be TRBD1 (7 bases). CDR1 is SEHNR and CDR2 is FQNEAQ in the germline V gene (reference sequence). Trimming removed 5 bases from V and 3 bases from J, with 21 bases in between. There are 17 residues in the CDR3. The CDR3 loop is CASSVFAGGKFTDTQYF. CDR3 coding DNA: TGTGCCAGCAGCGTTTTTGCAGGGGGGAAGTTTACAGATACGCAGTATTTT.

The gene calls are TRBV23-1 and TRBJ2-7, with D possibly matching TRBD1 (6 bases). TRBV23-1 is recorded as an ORF, its role being uncertain. The V gene lost 6 bases and the J gene lost 12 bases, with 15 bases spanning the gap. CDR3 length equals 11 residues. Here the CDR3 reads CASRQTGKGYF. CDR3 DNA: TGCGCCAGCAGGCAAACAGGGAAGGGGTACTTC.

This chain joins TRBV7-9 and TRBJ1-4; D is unclear. The CDR3 consists of 15 residues. V was cut by 5 bases and J by 8 bases, with 18 bases left in between. Germline values: CDR1 SEHNR, CDR2 FQNEAQ (reference sequence). The CDR3, as DNA: TGTGCCAGCAGCCAAGGACTCTCCGACGGGGAAAAACTGTTTTTT. This codes for CASSQGLSDGEKLFF.

The V gene is TRBV6-2 or TRBV6-3, the J gene TRBJ2-5; TRBD1 or TRBD2 may be the D gene (5 bases each). V lost 6 bases and J lost 0, with 14 bases in between. CDR1 MNHEY and CDR2 SVGEGT come from the germline V gene. The CDR3 is 15 amino acids. The CDR3 DNA follows: TGTGCCAGCAGCCAGGGACGGTGGCACCAAGAGACCCAGTACTTC. Translating it yields CASSQGRWHQETQYF.

The chain joins TRBV7-9 to TRBJ2-7; D not certain. CDR1 SEHNR and CDR2 FQNEAQ come from the germline V gene (reference sequence). The CDR3 contains 12 residues. V was clipped by 8 bases and J by 0 bases, with 8 bases between them. Written as DNA, the CDR3 is TGTGCCAGCCAGGATAGCTCCTACGAGCAGTACTTC. Its translation is CASQDSSYEQYF. Drawing the rest from reference TRBV7-9 and TRBJ2-7, the complete variable domain is DTGVSQNPRHKITKRGQNVTFRCDPISEHNRLYWYRQTLGQGPEFLTYFQNEAQLEKSRLLSDRFSAERPKGSFSTLEIQRTEQGDSAMYLCASQDSSYEQYFGPGTRLTVT.

V is TRBV2 and J is TRBJ1-2, with 7 positions matching TRBD1. The ends lost 7 bases at V and 2 bases at J; junction bases unmatched: 1. The CDR3 covers 12 residues. Per the germline V gene, CDR1 is SNHLY and CDR2 is FYNNEI. CDR3 amino acids: CASKQGNYGYTF. DNA of the CDR3: TGTGCCAGCAAACAGGGGAACTATGGCTACACCTTC. Supplemented by reference TRBV2 and TRBJ1-2, the full variable domain reads EPEVTQTPSHQVTQMGQEVILRCVPISNHLYFYWYRQILGQKVEFLVSFYNNEISEKSEIFDDQFSVERPDGSNFTLKIRSTKLEDSAMYFCASKQGNYGYTFGSGTRLTVV.

This clonotype came up a few times. The CDR3 here is CASSALGQGSYNEQFF. The CDR3 DNA is TGTGCCAGCAGTGCCCTCGGGCAGGGATCGTACAATGAGCAGTTCTTC. V and J are TRBV25-1 and TRBJ2-1; D possibly corresponds to TRBD1 (5 bases). The CDR3 is 16 amino acids. V was shortened by 4 bases and J by 4 bases, with 17 bases between the two germline ends. Germline values: CDR1 MGHDK, CDR2 SYGVNS.

This chain uses TRBV20-1 with TRBJ2-7; no definite D call. The CDR3 length is 14 residues. The V and J ends lost 3 bases and 4 bases respectively, with 16 bases between them. The germline V gene has CDR1 DFQATT and CDR2 SNEGSKA (reference sequence). This chain's CDR3 is CSARAPTEFYEQYF. The CDR3 coding sequence is TGCAGTGCTAGGGCGCCTACAGAGTTTTACGAGCAGTACTTC.

This clonotype occurred a few times. The chain links TRBV24-1 to TRBJ2-7; D is unclear. From germline, CDR1 is KGHDR and CDR2 SFDVKD. Trimming stripped 2 bases from V and 0 bases from J, with 4 bases between. This CDR3 is 13 amino acids long. In nucleotides, the CDR3 is TGTGCCACCAGTGATTCTAGCTCCTACGAGCAGTACTTC. It translates to CATSDSSSYEQYF.

This chain links TRBV6-6 with TRBJ2-1; 8 positions agree with TRBD2. Trimming cost V 7 bases and J 6 bases; bases outside gene matches: 5. Germline CDR1 and CDR2: MNHNY and SVGAGI (reference sequence). The CDR3 has 13 amino acids. The CDR3 is CASIGGAANEQFF. The DNA of the CDR3 is TGTGCCAGCATCGGGGGGGCCGCCAATGAGCAGTTCTTC.